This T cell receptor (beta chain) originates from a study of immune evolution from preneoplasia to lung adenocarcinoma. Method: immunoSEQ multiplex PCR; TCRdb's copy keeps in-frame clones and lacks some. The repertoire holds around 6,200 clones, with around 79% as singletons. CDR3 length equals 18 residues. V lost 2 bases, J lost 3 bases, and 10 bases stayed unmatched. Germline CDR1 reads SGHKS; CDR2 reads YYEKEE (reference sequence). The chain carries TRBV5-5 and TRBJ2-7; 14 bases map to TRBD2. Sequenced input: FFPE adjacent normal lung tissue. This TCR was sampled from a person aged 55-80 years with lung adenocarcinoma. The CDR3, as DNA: TGTGCCAGCAGCTTACATGGGGTCGGGACTAGCGGGAGCTACGAGCAGTACTTC. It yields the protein CASSLHGVGTSGSYEQYF. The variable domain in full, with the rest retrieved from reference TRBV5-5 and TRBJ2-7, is DAGVTQSPTHLIKTRGQQVTLRCSPISGHKSVSWYQQVLGQGPQFIFQYYEKEERGRGNFPDRFSARQFPNYSSELNVNALLLGDSALYLCASSLHGVGTSGSYEQYFGPGTRLTVT.